Reported below is one T cell receptor beta chain. This sample was included in a study of graft-versus-host responses after intestinal transplantation. Method: immunoSEQ multiplex PCR; TCRdb's copy keeps in-frame clones and lacks some. The table has some 41,000 clones, roughly 93% seen once. Trimming took 3 bases from V and 2 from J; bases not matched to a gene: 0. Germline V gene sequence: CDR1 SGHRS, CDR2 YFSETQ. The CDR3 length is 14 residues. The chain is built from TRBV5-1 and TRBJ1-3; 9 nucleotides agree with TRBD1. The sample was PBMCs, taken less than 750 days after intestinal transplantation. The receptor was isolated from a human patient who received an intestinal transplant, so some T cells may come from the graft donor. The CDR3 nucleotides are TGCGCCAGCAGCTGGGACAGGGCTGGAAACACCATATATTTT. The encoded protein is CASSWDRAGNTIYF.